These 5 T cell receptor beta chains came from one sample sequenced in a study (dated by TCRdb to the mid-2010s). The library was prepared using RT-PCR. The sequencing machine was an Illumina MiSeq. TCRdb took the public reads, trimmed them with fastp at Q25, ran MiXCR for clone calling and kept in-frame beta chains. Rows merge per CDR3 protein into single entries with the most common DNA and genes. The sample table records about 680,000 distinct CDR3 sequences; 14% of these occur just once. Of the sample, roughly 4% falls within the top ten clones. Sequenced sample: memory CD4+ T cells from blood. Receptor source: a female donor in good health, serving as a healthy control.

This clonotype was picked up a small number of times. V is TRBV6-1 and J is TRBJ2-1, with unresolved D. The germline V gene has CDR1 MNHNS and CDR2 SASEGT. CDR3 size: 16 residues. Trimming stripped 0 bases from V and 2 bases from J, with 11 bases between. The CDR3 region has the DNA TGTGCCAGCAGTGAAGCGCGGTGGGTACCCTACAATGAGCAGTTCTTC. Amino acid sequence: CASSEARWVPYNEQFF.

In this sample, this clonotype turned up many times. J is TRBJ1-1 and V is TRBV12-3 or TRBV12-4, with a possible D match to TRBD1 (5 bases). This CDR3 has 13 residues. Deletions cut 3 bases from V and 7 bases from J, with 12 bases between. DNA for the CDR3: TGTGCCAGCAGTTTTTCAGGGAGGGGTGAAGCTTTCTTT. Its protein product is CASSFSGRGEAFF.

This clonotype was found a few times. This sequence joins TRBV12-3 or TRBV12-4 and TRBJ2-7; D possibly corresponds to TRBD1 (6 bases). V was clipped by 4 bases and J by 3 bases, with 7 bases between them. The CDR3 loop spans 12 amino acids. CDR3 bases: TGTGCCAGCAGTTCAGGGGTCTACGAGCAGTACTTC. It encodes CASSSGVYEQYF.

The chain combines TRBV11-2 with TRBJ2-3; D not certain. Trimming left V 2 bases short and J 2 bases short, with 11 bases between. CDR1 SGHAT and CDR2 FQNNGV come from the germline V gene. The CDR3 spans 15 residues. The CDR3 nucleotides read TGTGCCAGCAGCTTACAGGCTTCATACACAGATACGCAGTATTTT. Translation: CASSLQASYTDTQYF. Variable domain in full (rest from reference TRBV11-2 and TRBJ2-3): EAGVAQSPRYKIIEKRQSVAFWCNPISGHATLYWYQQILGQGPKLLIQFQNNGVVDDSQLPKDRFSAERLKGVDSTLKIQPAKLEDSAVYLCASSLQASYTDTQYFGPGTRLTVL.

This clonotype appeared a few times. The rearrangement links TRBV15 to TRBJ1-1; D unclear. This CDR3 comprises 13 residues. CDR1 is LNHNV, CDR2 YYDKDF, per germline (reference sequence). V was trimmed by 0 bases and J by 3 bases, leaving 5 bases between them. CDR3 loop: CATSRDQDTEAFF. CDR3 sequence (DNA): TGTGCCACCAGCAGAGACCAGGACACTGAAGCTTTCTTT.